The TCR beta chain under discussion was sequenced for a study of T cells expressing NK-cell markers. Study in general: Cells sorted as CD3+CD56+NKG2C+, CD3+CD56+NKG2C- and CD3+CD56-NKG2C+ T cells supplied the TCR beta repertoires. General observations from the study: The CD3+CD56-NKG2C+ fraction of a few donors was also led by these clonotypes. As a fraction of CD8+ T cells, dominant NKG2C+ clonotypes reached roughly 1.0-7.5% in about six donors.

As concerns this clonotype: Its antigen is undetermined.

TCRdb reanalyzed the 5' RACE reads, giving one entry per CDR3 protein sequence and no DNA. This sample's clone table lists a few hundred thousand distinct CDR3 sequences. The CDR3 runs to 15 residues. Germline CDR1 is SGHRS and CDR2 is YFSETQ. The specimen sequenced was blood T cells: a sorted CD56 or NKG2C T cell subset, CD4+ or CD8+ T cells, or bulk PBMC T cells (not recorded which). The chain has TRBV5-1 and TRBJ1-2. The receptor was isolated from a woman between 45 and 60 years old in good health. This CDR3 is CASSLEVGGNYGYTF.